This passage covers 19 T cell receptor beta chains from one sample sequenced in a study of early T cells in non-severe SARS-CoV-2 infection. TCRdb processed the 5' RACE reads anew with MiXCR; each CDR3 protein has one entry. The sample lists some 52,000 distinct CDR3 sequences; around 7.5% were seen once. Sequenced: whole blood. Receptor source: an adult who was a healthcare worker with PCR-confirmed SARS-CoV-2 infection or an uninfected control (not recorded which).

V usage is TRBV3-1 and J usage is TRBJ2-4; D gene unclear. CDR3 size: 17 residues. CDR1 LGHDT and CDR2 YNNKEL come from the germline V gene (reference sequence). V was trimmed by 3 bases and J by 0 bases, leaving 15 bases between them. The CDR3 nucleotides are TGTGCCAGCAGCCAGGAACCGGGTCCTTTAGCCAAAAACATTCAGTACTTC. It codes for CASSQEPGPLAKNIQYF.

This clonotype was counted ten times or more. The chain combines TRBV12-3 or TRBV12-4 with TRBJ1-5; TRBD1 is a possible D gene (5 bases). The CDR3 length is 17 residues. The V and J ends lost 3 bases and 0 bases respectively, with 15 bases between them. The CDR3 spells CASSFKQTVYSNQPQHF. The CDR3, as DNA: TGTGCCAGCAGTTTCAAGCAGACAGTCTATAGCAATCAGCCCCAGCATTTT.

The V gene is TRBV4-3, the J gene TRBJ2-1; TRBD1 aligns across 8 bases. This CDR3 contains 14 residues. CDR1 and CDR2 (germline): LGHNA, YSLEER. Germline trimming cut 3 bases from V and 12 bases from J; bases unmatched to any gene: 10. The CDR3 DNA is TGCGCCAGCAGCCAGACCCAATTCGGACAGGGGCAGTTCTTC. It is translated as CASSQTQFGQGQFF.

This clonotype was observed a handful of times. The chain carries TRBV27 and TRBJ2-5; perhaps TRBD2 as D (5 bases). This CDR3 contains 14 residues. Germline V gene data show CDR1 as MNHEY and CDR2 as SMNVEV (reference sequence). Trimming took off 4 bases at V and 4 bases at J, with 13 bases between the two ends. The CDR3 region has the DNA TGTGCCAGCAGTTCCATCAGCGGAGGAGAGACCCAGTACTTC. Protein product: CASSSISGGETQYF.

The rearrangement links TRBV9 to TRBJ2-2; 10 bases fit TRBD1. The CDR3 length is 17 residues. The trim removed 0 bases at V and 4 bases at J, leaving 6 bases unmatched. Germline V gene lookup returns CDR1 SGDLS and CDR2 YYNGEE. The CDR3 coding sequence is TGTGCCAGCAGCGTAGCGAGTGGGACAGGGGTCACCGGGGAGCTGTTTTTT. This gives the protein CASSVASGTGVTGELFF.

This clonotype was seen only a few times. The chain carries TRBV25-1 and TRBJ1-1, with 9 bases that match TRBD1. The germline V gene encodes CDR1 MGHDK and CDR2 SYGVNS. V trimming: 2 bases; J trimming: 10 bases; junction bases outside the gene matches: 2. The CDR3 length is 12 residues. CDR3 in amino acids: CASSEGGQGAFF. The CDR3 DNA follows: TGTGCCAGCAGTGAAGGGGGACAGGGAGCTTTCTTT.

This clonotype was recorded many times. The V and J genes are TRBV27 and TRBJ2-2, with D unresolved. The germline CDR1 and CDR2 sequences are MNHEY and SMNVEV (reference sequence). The CDR3 has 15 amino acids. Between the trimmed V and J ends, which lost 5 bases and 6 bases, there was a span of 16 bases. The CDR3: CASSPSGSHAGELFF. The CDR3, as DNA: TGTGCCAGCAGTCCCTCCGGGTCCCACGCCGGGGAGCTGTTTTTT.

This clonotype was seen more than once but under ten times. The V call is TRBV24-1, the J call TRBJ1-1; TRBD1 agrees at 7 bases. The V and J ends lost 7 bases and 2 bases, in that order; junction bases with no gene match: 9. Germline V gene lookup returns CDR1 KGHDR and CDR2 SFDVKD. There are 15 residues in the CDR3. The CDR3 DNA follows: TGTGCCACCAGACAGTTGCAGGGGGATAACACTGAAGCTTTCTTT. Translated, it gives CATRQLQGDNTEAFF.

The V and J genes are TRBV6-6 and TRBJ2-7; a possible D gene is TRBD2 (6 bases). This CDR3 contains 11 residues. Trimming removed 5 bases at V and 6 bases at J, with 8 bases between. The V gene's germline CDR1 is MNHNY and CDR2 SVGAGI (reference sequence). The CDR3 sequence is CASSTSSEQYF. CDR3 nucleotides: TGTGCCAGCAGTACTAGCTCCGAGCAGTACTTC.

This clonotype was picked up a small number of times. The chain couples TRBV12-3 or TRBV12-4 to TRBJ2-2; 8 bases are a match to TRBD1. The V segment lost 5 bases and the J segment 3 bases; nucleotides outside the gene matches: 8. This CDR3 spans 16 amino acids. The CDR3 region has the DNA TGTGCCAGCAGTCCTCGGACAGGGACGGACACCGGGGAGCTGTTTTTT. Its translation: CASSPRTGTDTGELFF.

This clonotype was picked up many times. V gene TRBV4-2 combines with J gene TRBJ1-1; D is uncertain. With 0 bases removed from V and 2 bases from J, the gap between germline ends came to 10 bases. CDR3 length: 15 residues. Germline-derived CDR1 and CDR2 are LGHNA and YNFKEQ. The CDR3: CASSQDPGFNTEAFF. CDR3 bases: TGTGCCAGCAGCCAAGATCCAGGATTTAACACTGAAGCTTTCTTT.

This clonotype showed up many times. The chain is built from TRBV6-1 and TRBJ1-5, with D hard to call. V was pared by 4 bases and J by 0 bases, with 19 bases between. The germline V gene has CDR1 MNHNS and CDR2 SASEGT. The CDR3 contains 18 residues. This CDR3 reads CASSVPPDRRYSNQPQHF. The DNA of the CDR3 is TGTGCCAGCAGTGTACCCCCAGATCGACGGTATAGCAATCAGCCCCAGCATTTT.

The sample holds many counts of this clonotype. The rearrangement uses TRBV6-6 and TRBJ2-7, with D possibly being TRBD2 (6 bases). V shed 5 bases and J shed 0 bases, with 14 bases lying between them. The CDR3 covers 15 residues. CDR1 is MNHNY, CDR2 SVGAGI, per germline (reference sequence). The chain's CDR3 is CASSPLAQSSYEQYF. DNA of the CDR3: TGTGCCAGCAGTCCACTAGCTCAGAGCTCCTACGAGCAGTACTTC.

This sequence joins TRBV28 and TRBJ2-1; D is unresolved. Germline assignment: CDR1 MDHEN and CDR2 SYDVKM. CDR3 length equals 13 residues. V lost 5 bases to trimming and J lost 0 bases, with 5 bases between them. The CDR3 DNA reads TGTGCCAGCAGTCCCCGCTCCTACAATGAGCAGTTCTTC. This codes for CASSPRSYNEQFF. Variable domain in full (rest from reference TRBV28 and TRBJ2-1): DVKVTQSSRYLVKRTGEKVFLECVQDMDHENMFWYRQDPGLGLRLIYFSYDVKMKEKGDIPEGYSVSREKKERFSLILESASTNQTSMYLCASSPRSYNEQFFGPGTRLTVL.

The chain couples TRBV19 to TRBJ2-3; TRBD2 might be the D (5 bases). Deletions cut 8 bases from V and 8 bases from J, with 11 bases between. Germline V CDR1 and CDR2: LNHDA, SQIVND (reference sequence). The CDR3 runs 11 residues. In nucleotides, the CDR3 is TGTGCCAGTCATAGCGAGAGTACGCAGTATTTT. This gives the protein CASHSESTQYF. Complete variable domain (other parts from reference TRBV19 and TRBJ2-3): DGGITQSPKYLFRKEGQNVTLSCEQNLNHDAMYWYRQDPGQGLRLIYYSQIVNDFQKGDIAEGYSVSREKKESFPLTVTSAQKNPTAFYLCASHSESTQYFGPGTRLTVL.

V and J are TRBV12-3 or TRBV12-4 and TRBJ2-3; D perhaps matches TRBD2 (5 bases). The CDR3 contains 16 residues. Between the trimmed V and J ends, which lost 2 bases and 7 bases, there was a span of 19 bases. The CDR3 DNA sequence: TGTGCCAGCAGTTTACCGGGGAGACTGACTACAAATACGCAGTATTTT. It encodes CASSLPGRLTTNTQYF.

The chain carries TRBV11-3 and TRBJ2-7, with D perhaps matching TRBD2 (6 bases). V lost 2 bases and J lost 4, with 18 bases in between. This CDR3 has 16 amino acids. The V gene's germline CDR1 is SGHNT and CDR2 YENEEA. CDR3 bases: TGTGCCAGCAGCTTATACTCGGGCGGCGGGGAGTACGAGCAGTACTTC. As protein: CASSLYSGGGEYEQYF.

This clonotype has more than one count but fewer than ten. This chain joins TRBV19 and TRBJ1-5, with unresolved D. Germline loops: CDR1 LNHDA, CDR2 SQIVND (reference sequence). V was shortened by 3 bases and J by 0 bases, with 9 bases between the two germline ends. The CDR3 spans 15 residues. The CDR3 DNA is TGTGCCAGTAGTATGGAGACACTTAGCAATCAGCCCCAGCATTTT. Protein sequence: CASSMETLSNQPQHF.

By sample fraction, this clonotype is medium-sized. The chain employs TRBV11-2 and TRBJ2-1; 10 bases agree with TRBD2. Looked up from germline, CDR1 is SGHAT and CDR2 is FQNNGV. The CDR3 consists of 15 residues. With 1 base clipped from V and 9 bases from J, the junction kept 6 bases outside the gene matches. The CDR3 DNA follows: TGTGCCAGCAGCTTAGGTCATCTAGCGGGAGCTGAGCAGTTCTTC. This codes for CASSLGHLAGAEQFF.